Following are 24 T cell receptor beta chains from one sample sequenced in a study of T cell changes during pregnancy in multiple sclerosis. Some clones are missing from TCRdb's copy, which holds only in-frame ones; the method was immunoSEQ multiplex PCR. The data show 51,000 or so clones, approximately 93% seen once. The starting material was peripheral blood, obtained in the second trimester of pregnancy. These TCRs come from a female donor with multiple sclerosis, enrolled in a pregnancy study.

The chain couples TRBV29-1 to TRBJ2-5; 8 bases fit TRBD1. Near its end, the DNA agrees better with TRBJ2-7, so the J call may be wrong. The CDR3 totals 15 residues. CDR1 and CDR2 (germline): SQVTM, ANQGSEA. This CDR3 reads CSAQGQGEFFYEQYF. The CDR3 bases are TGCAGCGCTCAAGGACAGGGCGAGTTTTTCTACGAGCAGTACTTC.

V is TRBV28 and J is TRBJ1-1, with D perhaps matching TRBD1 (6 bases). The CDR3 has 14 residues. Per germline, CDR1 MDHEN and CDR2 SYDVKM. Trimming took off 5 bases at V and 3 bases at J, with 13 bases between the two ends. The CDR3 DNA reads TGTGCCAGCAGTCCCCCCCAGGGGCACACTGAAGCTTTCTTT. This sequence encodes CASSPPQGHTEAFF.

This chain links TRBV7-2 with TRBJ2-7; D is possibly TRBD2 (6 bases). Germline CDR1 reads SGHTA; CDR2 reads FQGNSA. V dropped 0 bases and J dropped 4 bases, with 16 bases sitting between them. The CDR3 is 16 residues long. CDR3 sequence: CASSLAGSGGPYEQYF. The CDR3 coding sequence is TGTGCCAGCAGCTTAGCGGGTAGCGGAGGCCCTTACGAGCAGTACTTC.

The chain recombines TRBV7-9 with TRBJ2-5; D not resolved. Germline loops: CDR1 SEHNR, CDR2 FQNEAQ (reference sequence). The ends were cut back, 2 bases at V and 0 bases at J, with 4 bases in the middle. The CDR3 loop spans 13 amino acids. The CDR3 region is CASSLPYQETQYF. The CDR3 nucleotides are TGTGCCAGCAGCTTACCATACCAAGAGACCCAGTACTTC.

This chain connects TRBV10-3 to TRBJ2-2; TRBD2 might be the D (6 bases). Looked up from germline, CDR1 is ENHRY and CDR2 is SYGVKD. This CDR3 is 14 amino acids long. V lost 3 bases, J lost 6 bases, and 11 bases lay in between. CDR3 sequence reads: CAISDPLAPGELFF. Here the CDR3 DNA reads TGTGCCATCAGTGACCCACTAGCTCCCGGGGAGCTGTTTTTT.

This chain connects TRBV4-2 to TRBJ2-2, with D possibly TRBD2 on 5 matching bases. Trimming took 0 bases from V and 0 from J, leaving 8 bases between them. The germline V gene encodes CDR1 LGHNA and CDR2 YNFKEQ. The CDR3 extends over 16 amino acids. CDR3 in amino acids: CASSQERAANTGELFF. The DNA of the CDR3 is TGTGCCAGCAGCCAAGAGCGGGCCGCGAACACCGGGGAGCTGTTTTTT.

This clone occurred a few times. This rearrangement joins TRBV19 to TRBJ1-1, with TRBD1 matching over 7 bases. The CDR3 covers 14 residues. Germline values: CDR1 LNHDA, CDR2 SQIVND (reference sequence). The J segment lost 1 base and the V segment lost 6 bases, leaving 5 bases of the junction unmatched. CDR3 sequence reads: CASRRTGQNTEAFF. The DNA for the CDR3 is TGTGCCAGTAGACGGACAGGACAGAACACTGAAGCTTTCTTT.

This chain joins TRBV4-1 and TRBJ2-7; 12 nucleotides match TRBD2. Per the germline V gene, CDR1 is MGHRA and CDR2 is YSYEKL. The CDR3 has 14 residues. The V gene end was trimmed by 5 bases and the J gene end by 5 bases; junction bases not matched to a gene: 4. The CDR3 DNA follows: TGCGCCAGCAGCTCCAGACTAGCGGGAGACGAGCAGTACTTC. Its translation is CASSSRLAGDEQYF.

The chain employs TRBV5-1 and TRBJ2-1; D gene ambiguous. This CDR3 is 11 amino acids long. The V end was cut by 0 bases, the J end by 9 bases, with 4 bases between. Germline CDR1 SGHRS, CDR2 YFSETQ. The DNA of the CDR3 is TGCGCCAGCAGCTTGGGGAGTGAGCAGTTCTTC. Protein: CASSLGSEQFF.

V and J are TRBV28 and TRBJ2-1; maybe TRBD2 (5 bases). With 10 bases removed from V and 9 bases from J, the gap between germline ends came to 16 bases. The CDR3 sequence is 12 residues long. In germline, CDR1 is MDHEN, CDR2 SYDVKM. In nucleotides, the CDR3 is TGTGCCATAACTCGGGGAGCCGGTGAGCAGTTCTTC. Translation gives CAITRGAGEQFF. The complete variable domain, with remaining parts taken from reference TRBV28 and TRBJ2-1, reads DVKVTQSSRYLVKRTGEKVFLECVQDMDHENMFWYRQDPGLGLRLIYFSYDVKMKEKGDIPEGYSVSREKKERFSLILESASTNQTSMYLCAITRGAGEQFFGPGTRLTVL.

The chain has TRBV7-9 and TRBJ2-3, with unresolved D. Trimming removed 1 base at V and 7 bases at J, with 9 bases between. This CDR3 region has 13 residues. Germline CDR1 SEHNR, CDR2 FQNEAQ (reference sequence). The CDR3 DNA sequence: TGTGCCAGCAGCTTAGAAGCCGGGTATACGCAGTATTTT. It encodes CASSLEAGYTQYF.

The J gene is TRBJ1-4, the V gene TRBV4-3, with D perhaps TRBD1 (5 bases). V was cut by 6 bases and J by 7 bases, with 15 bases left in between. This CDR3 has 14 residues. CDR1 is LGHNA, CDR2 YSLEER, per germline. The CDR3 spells CASRGGNWGEKLFF. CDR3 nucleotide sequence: TGCGCCAGCAGGGGGGGAAATTGGGGTGAAAAACTGTTTTTT.

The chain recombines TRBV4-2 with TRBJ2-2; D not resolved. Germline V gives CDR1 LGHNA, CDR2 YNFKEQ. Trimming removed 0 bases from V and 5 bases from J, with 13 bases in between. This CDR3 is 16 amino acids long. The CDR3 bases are TGTGCCAGCAGCCAAGATGAGAACTCGATGACCGGGGAGCTGTTTTTT. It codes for CASSQDENSMTGELFF.

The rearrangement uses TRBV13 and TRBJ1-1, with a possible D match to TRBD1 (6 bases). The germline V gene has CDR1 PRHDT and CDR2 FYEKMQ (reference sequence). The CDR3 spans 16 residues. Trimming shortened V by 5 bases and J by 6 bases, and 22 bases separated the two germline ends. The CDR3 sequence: CASSRRGGSGGAEAFF. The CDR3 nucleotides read TGTGCCAGCAGCCGACGGGGGGGCAGTGGAGGGGCTGAAGCTTTCTTT.

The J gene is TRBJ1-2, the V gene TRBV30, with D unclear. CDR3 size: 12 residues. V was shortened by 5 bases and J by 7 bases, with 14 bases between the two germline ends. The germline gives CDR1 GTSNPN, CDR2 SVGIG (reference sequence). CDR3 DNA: TGTGCCTGGGGGCAGCCCCTGGCTGGCTACACCTTC. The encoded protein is CAWGQPLAGYTF.

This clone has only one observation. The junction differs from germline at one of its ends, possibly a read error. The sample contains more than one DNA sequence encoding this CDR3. The CDR3 bases are TGCGCCAGCAGTCAAGACTCGGACAGATACTATGGCTACACCTTC. Its protein product is CASSQDSDRYYGYTF. This chain links TRBV4-3 with TRBJ1-2, with D tentatively TRBD1 (6 bases). This CDR3 is 15 amino acids long. Per germline, CDR1 LGHNA and CDR2 YSLEER.

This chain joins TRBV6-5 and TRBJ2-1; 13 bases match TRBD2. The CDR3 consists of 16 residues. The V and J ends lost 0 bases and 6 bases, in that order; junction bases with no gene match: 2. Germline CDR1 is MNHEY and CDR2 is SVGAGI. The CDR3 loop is CASSYSGLAGANEQFF. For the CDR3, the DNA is TGTGCCAGCAGTTACTCAGGACTAGCGGGAGCCAATGAGCAGTTCTTC.

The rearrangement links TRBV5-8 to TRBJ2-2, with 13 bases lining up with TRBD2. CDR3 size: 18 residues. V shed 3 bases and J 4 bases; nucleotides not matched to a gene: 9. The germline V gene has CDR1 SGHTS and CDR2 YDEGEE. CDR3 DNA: TGTGCCAGCAGCTACGGACTAGCGGGAGTCGTCGGCACCGGGGAGCTGTTTTTT. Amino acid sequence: CASSYGLAGVVGTGELFF.

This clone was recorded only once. CDR3 residues: CASSSPTREQYF. In nucleotides, the CDR3 is TGTGCCAGCAGTTCTCCGACTCGGGAGCAGTACTTC. The genes are TRBV6-5 and TRBJ2-7, with no clear D. CDR3 length: 12 amino acids. Germline V gene data show CDR1 as MNHEY and CDR2 as SVGAGI. Trimming left V 4 bases short and J 7 bases short, with 11 bases between.

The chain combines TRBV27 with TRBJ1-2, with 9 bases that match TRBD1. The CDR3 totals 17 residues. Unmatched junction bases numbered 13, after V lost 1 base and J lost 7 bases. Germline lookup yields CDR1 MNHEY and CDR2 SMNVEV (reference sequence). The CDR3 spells CASSLFGSDGTGFGYTF. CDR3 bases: TGTGCCAGCAGTTTATTTGGGTCAGACGGGACAGGGTTTGGCTACACCTTC.

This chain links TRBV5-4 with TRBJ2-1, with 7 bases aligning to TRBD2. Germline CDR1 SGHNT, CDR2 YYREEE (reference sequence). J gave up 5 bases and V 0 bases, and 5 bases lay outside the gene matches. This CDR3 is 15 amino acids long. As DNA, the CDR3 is TGTGCCAGCAGCTTGGAGCGGGAATCCCACAATGAGCAGTTCTTC. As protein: CASSLERESHNEQFF. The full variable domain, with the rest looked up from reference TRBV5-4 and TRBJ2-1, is ETGVTQSPTHLIKTRGQQVTLRCSSQSGHNTVSWYQQALGQGPQFIFQYYREEENGRGNFPPRFSGLQFPNYSSELNVNALELDDSALYLCASSLERESHNEQFFGPGTRLTVL.

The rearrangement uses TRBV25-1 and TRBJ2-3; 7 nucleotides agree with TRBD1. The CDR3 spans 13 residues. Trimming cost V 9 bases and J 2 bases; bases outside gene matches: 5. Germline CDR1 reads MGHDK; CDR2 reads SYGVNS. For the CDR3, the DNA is TGTGCCAGTGGGACAGAGAACACAGATACGCAGTATTTT. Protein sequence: CASGTENTDTQYF.

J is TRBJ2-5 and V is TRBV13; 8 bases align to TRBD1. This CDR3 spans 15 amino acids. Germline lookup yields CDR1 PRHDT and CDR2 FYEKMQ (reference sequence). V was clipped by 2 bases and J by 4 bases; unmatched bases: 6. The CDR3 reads CASSLRQGAGETQYF. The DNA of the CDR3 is TGTGCCAGCAGCTTAAGGCAGGGGGCTGGAGAGACCCAGTACTTC.

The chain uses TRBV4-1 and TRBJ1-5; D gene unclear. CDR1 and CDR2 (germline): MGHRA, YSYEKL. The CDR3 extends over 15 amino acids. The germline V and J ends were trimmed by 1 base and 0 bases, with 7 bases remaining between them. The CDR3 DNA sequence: TGCGCCAGCAGCCAAGGAGAAAATAGCAATCAGCCCCAGCATTTT. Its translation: CASSQGENSNQPQHF.